One and the same sample provided the 29 T cell receptor beta chains below, sequenced in a study of blood T cell repertoires in COVID-19. Sequencing used immunoSEQ multiplex PCR; TCRdb keeps in-frame clones, though not all of them. The data show 200,000 to 250,000 clones, approximately 90% seen once. Sequencing used peripheral blood. The receptors derive from a man aged 30 to 39 with COVID-19, enrolled during active disease.

This chain connects TRBV19 to TRBJ2-1; the D is unclear. The CDR3 contains 15 residues. Germline assignment: CDR1 LNHDA and CDR2 SQIVND (reference sequence). Deletions cut 0 bases from V and 4 bases from J, with 10 bases between. The CDR3 region has the DNA TGTGCCAGTAGTATAGAAGAGACTTTTTACAATGAGCAGTTCTTC. Translated, it gives CASSIEETFYNEQFF.

The J gene is TRBJ2-1, the V gene TRBV4-3; 11 bases match TRBD2. Germline V gene lookup returns CDR1 LGHNA and CDR2 YSLEER. There are 16 residues in the CDR3. V was pared by 1 base and J by 12 bases, with 11 bases of the junction left unmatched. The chain's CDR3 is CASSQGGTSGVSRQFF. In nucleotides, the CDR3 is TGCGCCAGCAGCCAAGGTGGGACTAGCGGTGTCTCACGGCAGTTCTTC.

V and J are TRBV2 and TRBJ2-7; tentative D call: TRBD1 (7 bases). Trimming pared 4 bases from V and 2 bases from J, leaving 18 bases between. The CDR3 length is 16 residues. Germline loops: CDR1 SNHLY, CDR2 FYNNEI. CDR3 in amino acids: CASSGGRRDRPYEQYF. The DNA of the CDR3 is TGTGCCAGCAGTGGGGGCAGGCGGGACAGACCCTACGAGCAGTACTTC.

CDR3 DNA sequence: TGTGCCACCAGTGACCCTGACCGACAGGGACGTGGCTACACCTTC. Translating gives CATSDPDRQGRGYTF. The chain uses TRBV24-1 and TRBJ1-2, with TRBD1 matching over 7 bases. There are 15 residues in the CDR3. With V trimmed by 4 bases and J by 7 bases, 11 bases remained unmatched. Germline V lookup: CDR1 KGHDR, CDR2 SFDVKD.

CDR3 loop: CASSSGTISVTGELFF. CDR3 sequence (DNA): TGTGCCAGCAGCTCCGGGACTATCTCCGTGACCGGGGAGCTGTTTTTT. The V call is TRBV7-2, the J call TRBJ2-2, with 7 nucleotides matching TRBD2. The length of the CDR3 is 16 residues. V was pared by 4 bases and J by 5 bases, with 10 bases of the junction left unmatched. Germline-derived CDR1 and CDR2 are SGHTA and FQGNSA.

The J gene is TRBJ1-3, the V gene TRBV18, with a possible D match to TRBD1 (5 bases). The CDR3 is made up of 16 amino acids. The V gene's germline CDR1 is KGHSH and CDR2 LQKENI. The V end was cut by 2 bases, the J end by 0 bases, with 11 bases between. The CDR3 DNA follows: TGTGCCAGCTCACCAGGCGGGACCCTCTCTGGAAACACCATATATTTT. Translating it yields CASSPGGTLSGNTIYF.

This clone was detected only a few times. The rearrangement links TRBV7-2 to TRBJ1-4; perhaps TRBD1 as D (6 bases). CDR1 and CDR2 from the germline V gene are SGHTA and FQGNSA. The CDR3 contains 14 residues. Trimming stripped 2 bases from V and 4 bases from J, with 8 bases between. The CDR3 sequence is CASSLLGGNEKLFF. The DNA of the CDR3 is TGTGCCAGCAGCTTACTAGGGGGTAATGAAAAACTGTTTTTT.

A few counts support this clone. This chain connects TRBV6-5 to TRBJ1-3; no clear D gene. Trimming pared 3 bases from V and 4 bases from J, leaving 7 bases between. The germline V gene encodes CDR1 MNHEY and CDR2 SVGAGI. The CDR3 spans 13 residues. Here the CDR3 reads CASSYMRGNTIYF. Here the CDR3 DNA reads TGTGCCAGCAGTTATATGCGGGGAAACACCATATATTTT.

The chain combines TRBV5-6 with TRBJ2-3; the D gene is possibly TRBD1 (6 bases). Trimming stripped 2 bases from V and 3 bases from J, with 10 bases between. The germline V gene encodes CDR1 SGHDT and CDR2 YYEEEE. This CDR3 region has 14 residues. The CDR3 DNA reads as TGTGCCAGCAGCTTCAACAGGGTGACAGATACGCAGTATTTT. It translates to CASSFNRVTDTQYF.

The chain recombines TRBV18 with TRBJ2-7; tentative D call: TRBD2 (7 bases). Between the trimmed V and J ends, which lost 0 bases and 6 bases, there was a span of 12 bases. The CDR3 totals 14 residues. Germline-derived CDR1 and CDR2 are KGHSH and LQKENI. As DNA, the CDR3 is TGTGCCAGCTCACCACCGGCAAGGGGGGGCGAGCAGTACTTC. Amino acids: CASSPPARGGEQYF.

The chain couples TRBV19 to TRBJ1-5; TRBD1 is a possible D gene (5 bases). CDR1 is LNHDA and CDR2 is SQIVND in the germline V gene (reference sequence). The CDR3 has 15 amino acids. V lost 7 bases, J lost 7 bases, and 20 bases lay in between. DNA of the CDR3: TGTGCCAGTAATACCCCTGGAGGGGCGAAACAGCCCCAGCATTTT. It encodes CASNTPGGAKQPQHF.

The gene calls are TRBV7-9 and TRBJ2-7, with 8 positions matching TRBD2. CDR3 length: 15 residues. The germline V gene encodes CDR1 SEHNR and CDR2 FQNEAQ (reference sequence). V was pared by 1 base and J by 2 bases, with 4 bases of the junction left unmatched. The CDR3 nucleotides are TGTGCCAGCAGCTTAGATAGCGGGGTCGCCTACGAGCAGTACTTC. Protein: CASSLDSGVAYEQYF.

A note on this clone: Additional DNA sequences in this sample encode the identical CDR3. The chain uses TRBV19 and TRBJ2-7; tentatively, D is TRBD2 (6 bases). The length of the CDR3 is 14 residues. V was pared by 2 bases and J by 0 bases, with 8 bases between. Germline values: CDR1 LNHDA, CDR2 SQIVND (reference sequence). CDR3 region: CASSITGDSYEQYF. The CDR3 DNA is TGTGCCAGTAGTATAACGGGGGACTCCTACGAGCAGTACTTC.

V gene TRBV4-1 combines with J gene TRBJ2-1; 9 nucleotides align to TRBD1. The CDR3 loop spans 16 amino acids. Trimming took 5 bases from V and 0 from J; bases not matched to a gene: 5. Per germline, CDR1 MGHRA and CDR2 YSYEKL. The DNA for the CDR3 is TGCGCCAGCAGCAGCCGACAGGGGGGCTCCTACAATGAGCAGTTCTTC. It encodes CASSSRQGGSYNEQFF.

As for this clone: Compared with germline, one end of the junction differs, possibly owing to a read error. This chain uses TRBV2 with TRBJ1-2, with D perhaps TRBD1 (5 bases). The CDR3 is 12 amino acids. CDR1 is SNHLY, CDR2 FYNNEI, per germline. In DNA form, the CDR3 reads TGTGCCAGCAGTCAAGAGGGGCTAGAAACTCCTTTC. Translated, it gives CASSQEGLETPF. The full variable domain, its missing parts supplied by reference TRBV2 and TRBJ1-2, is EPEVTQTPSHQVTQMGQEVILRCVPISNHLYFYWYRQILGQKVEFLVSFYNNEISEKSEIFDDQFSVERPDGSNFTLKIRSTKLEDSAMYFCASSQEGLETPFGSGTRLTVV.

The chain links TRBV21-1 to TRBJ2-1; the table's D call of TRBD1 was not tested on the DNA. TRBV21-1 has pseudogene status. CDR3 length: 14 residues. The CDR3 bases are TGTGCCAGCAGCAAAGACAGGGACTACAATGAGCAGTTCTTC. It codes for CASSKDRDYNEQFF.

The chain combines TRBV5-1 with TRBJ2-7; TRBD1 aligns across 8 bases. Germline loops: CDR1 SGHRS, CDR2 YFSETQ. V lost 0 bases to trimming and J lost 4 bases; unmatched junction nucleotides: 6. The CDR3 loop spans 15 amino acids. The CDR3 sequence is CASSLDGRGLYEQYF. CDR3 coding DNA: TGCGCCAGCAGCTTGGATGGCAGGGGGCTTTACGAGCAGTACTTC.

V and J are TRBV2 and TRBJ1-3; TRBD1 matches 7 bases. Germline CDR1 and CDR2: SNHLY and FYNNEI. CDR3 length: 16 amino acids. V was pared by 5 bases and J by 0 bases, with 7 bases of the junction left unmatched. The CDR3 spells CASSSSRGNSGNTIYF. DNA for the CDR3: TGTGCCAGCAGTTCTTCCAGGGGGAACTCTGGAAACACCATATATTTT.

The chain uses TRBV10-3 and TRBJ1-1, with 9 bases that match TRBD1. V lost 6 bases to trimming and J lost 7 bases; unmatched junction nucleotides: 9. The CDR3 loop spans 14 amino acids. The V gene's germline CDR1 is ENHRY and CDR2 SYGVKD. CDR3 loop: CAIRLDRGRSEAFF. Here the CDR3 DNA reads TGTGCCATCAGATTGGACAGGGGAAGAAGTGAAGCTTTCTTT.

The chain is built from TRBV27 and TRBJ2-1, with D possibly matching TRBD1 (5 bases). The CDR3 length is 15 residues. Germline CDR1 MNHEY, CDR2 SMNVEV (reference sequence). V was trimmed by 3 bases and J by 0 bases, leaving 9 bases between them. The CDR3 nucleotides are TGTGCCAGCAGTTTCAGGGCCACCTCCTACAATGAGCAGTTCTTC. This translates into CASSFRATSYNEQFF.

The chain carries TRBV27 and TRBJ1-2; 8 nucleotides line up with TRBD1. Germline V gene sequence: CDR1 MNHEY, CDR2 SMNVEV (reference sequence). The CDR3 runs to 16 residues. The V segment lost 5 bases and the J segment 0 bases; nucleotides outside the gene matches: 8. The CDR3, as DNA: TGTGCCAGCAGTGTGGACAGGGTCGCCACTAACTATGGCTACACCTTC. As protein: CASSVDRVATNYGYTF.

The chain links TRBV7-2 to TRBJ2-3, with 11 nucleotides matching TRBD2. J lost 2 bases, V lost 5 bases, and 9 bases had no gene match. CDR3 length: 17 residues. Looked up from germline, CDR1 is SGHTA and CDR2 is FQGNSA. The CDR3 here is CASSALSGRALTDTQYF. CDR3 nucleotides: TGTGCCAGCAGCGCCCTTAGCGGGAGGGCTCTCACAGATACGCAGTATTTT. The full variable domain, its missing parts supplied by reference TRBV7-2 and TRBJ2-3, is GAGVSQSPSNKVTEKGKDVELRCDPISGHTALYWYRQSLGQGLEFLIYFQGNSAPDKSGLPSDRFSAERTGGSVSTLTIQRTQQEDSAVYLCASSALSGRALTDTQYFGPGTRLTVL.

This chain's CDR3 is CASSPVVGGESEQYF. The CDR3 DNA reads TGTGCCAGCTCACCCGTTGTTGGCGGGGAGAGCGAGCAGTACTTC. The chain joins TRBV18 to TRBJ2-7; a possible D gene is TRBD2 (6 bases). Germline V gives CDR1 KGHSH, CDR2 LQKENI. V was trimmed by 3 bases and J by 6 bases, leaving 18 bases between them. CDR3 length equals 15 residues.

This chain uses TRBV28 with TRBJ1-6; the match to TRBD1 covers 8 bases. The CDR3 covers 16 residues. With 5 bases clipped from V and 3 bases from J, the junction kept 6 bases outside the gene matches. Germline lookup yields CDR1 MDHEN and CDR2 SYDVKM. The CDR3 spells CASSTPDRGYNSPLHF. Written as DNA, the CDR3 is TGTGCCAGCAGTACACCCGACAGGGGCTATAATTCACCCCTCCACTTT.

This clone was detected a few times. This rearrangement joins TRBV29-1 to TRBJ1-3, with D possibly TRBD1 on 6 matching bases. Trimming removed 5 bases at V and 0 bases at J, with 8 bases between. Germline V gives CDR1 SQVTM, CDR2 ANQGSEA. CDR3 length: 13 residues. The CDR3: CSVTGISGNTIYF. The DNA of the CDR3 is TGCAGCGTTACAGGGATCTCTGGAAACACCATATATTTT. The full variable domain, with the rest looked up from reference TRBV29-1 and TRBJ1-3, is SAVISQKPSRDICQRGTSLTIQCQVDSQVTMMFWYRQQPGQSLTLIATANQGSEATYESGFVIDKFPISRPNLTFSTLTVSNMSPEDSSIYLCSVTGISGNTIYFGEGSWLTVV.

The chain combines TRBV7-2 with TRBJ2-7; tentative D call: TRBD2 (7 bases). The CDR3 is made up of 16 amino acids. Germline CDR1 reads SGHTA; CDR2 reads FQGNSA. V was trimmed by 3 bases and J by 0 bases, leaving 15 bases between them. As DNA, the CDR3 is TGTGCCAGCAGCTTGAGGGGGACTACCTACTCCTACGAGCAGTACTTC. Translated: CASSLRGTTYSYEQYF.

This chain joins TRBV7-2 and TRBJ2-7; no reliable D call. The germline V gene encodes CDR1 SGHTA and CDR2 FQGNSA. The germline V and J ends were trimmed by 1 base and 7 bases, with 11 bases remaining between them. This CDR3 has 13 residues. CDR3 region: CASSLVTPREQYF. CDR3 sequence (DNA): TGTGCCAGCAGCTTAGTAACCCCTAGGGAGCAGTACTTC.

V gene TRBV18 combines with J gene TRBJ2-2; D may be TRBD2 (5 bases). Trimming removed 6 bases from V and 5 bases from J, with 13 bases in between. The CDR3 loop spans 14 amino acids. In germline, CDR1 is KGHSH, CDR2 LQKENI. This CDR3 reads CASSGDGLTGELFF. Written as DNA, the CDR3 is TGTGCCAGCTCGGGAGACGGATTGACCGGGGAGCTGTTTTTT.

The rearrangement uses TRBV28 and TRBJ2-1, with 14 positions matching TRBD2. The trim removed 4 bases at V and 0 bases at J, leaving 2 bases unmatched. This CDR3 is 17 amino acids long. Germline loops: CDR1 MDHEN, CDR2 SYDVKM. The CDR3 region has the DNA TGTGCCAGCAGTTCCGGGACTAGCGGGAGCTCCTACAATGAGCAGTTCTTC. It codes for CASSSGTSGSSYNEQFF.